This T cell receptor beta chain was sequenced in a study of STAT3 mutations in large granular lymphocyte leukemia. Background on the study: Roughly half the longitudinally sequenced T-LGLL patients had canonical STAT3 mutations. Immunosuppressive therapy was given to more than half of T-LGLL patients. The study, taken as a whole, reports: Suggested: STAT3 mutation was not the ancestral event for these clonal expansions. Every T-cell large granular lymphocyte leukemia patient had at least one immunodominant TCR beta clonotype. All newly emerging clones after therapy were STAT3 wild type.

The CDR3 has 11 residues. Germline loops: CDR1 GTSNPN, CDR2 SVGIG (reference sequence). V shed 0 bases and J shed 6 bases, with 6 bases lying between them. Method: immunoSEQ multiplex PCR; TCRdb's copy keeps in-frame clones and lacks some. The top ten hold about 40% of the sample, which has roughly 1,200 clones, 34% seen once. As regards this clone: The antigen remains undetermined.

Specimen: PBMCs. The J gene is TRBJ2-7, the V gene TRBV30; D is undetermined. The receptor was derived from a human donor with T large granular lymphocyte leukemia. Some clones in this sample may be carry-over from other donors' samples. This chain's CDR3 is CAWSVLGEQYF. CDR3 DNA sequence: TGTGCCTGGAGTGTCTTGGGCGAGCAGTACTTC.